The next 10 T cell receptor beta chains were all read from a single sample in a study of T cells in Graves' hyperthyroidism and ophthalmopathy. RNA transcripts yielded amplified TCR beta CDR3 regions. HTBI primers were the set used in a first-round RT-PCR of the TCR CDR3. In TCRdb, the multiplex PCR reads were re-called with MiXCR into one record per CDR3 protein. The data hold fewer than 350,000 distinct CDR3 sequences, with about an eighth observed a single time. Material: blood. The receptors were gathered from a woman in her 30s with Graves' hyperthyroidism that later progressed to Graves' ophthalmopathy.

This clonotype occurred a few times. The J gene is TRBJ2-1, the V gene TRBV24-1; D could derive from TRBD1 or TRBD2 (7 bases each). V shed 9 bases and J shed 10 bases, with 21 bases lying between them. Germline V gene sequence: CDR1 KGHDR, CDR2 SFDVKD. The CDR3 loop spans 14 amino acids. The CDR3 reads CATQGGRREEEQFF. As DNA, the CDR3 is TGTGCCACCCAGGGGGGGAGGAGGGAAGAAGAGCAGTTCTTC.

This clonotype was picked up many times. The V call is TRBV5-6, the J call TRBJ1-1; D possibly corresponds to TRBD1 (5 bases). The germline V gene encodes CDR1 SGHDT and CDR2 YYEEEE. The CDR3 has 14 residues. V was trimmed by 4 bases and J by 6 bases, leaving 16 bases between them. The chain's CDR3 is CASSRRVTEAEAFF. The CDR3 region has the DNA TGTGCCAGCAGCCGCAGGGTGACGGAGGCTGAAGCTTTCTTT.

Ten or more counts support this clonotype. V and J are TRBV7-6 and TRBJ1-1; weak D call: TRBD1 (6 bases). V lost 9 bases and J 1 base, leaving 21 bases between the germline ends. Looked up from germline, CDR1 is SGHVS and CDR2 is FNYEAQ. The CDR3 is 16 residues long. This CDR3 is CARVPDKTGQNTEAFF. The DNA for the CDR3 is TGTGCCAGAGTCCCTGATAAGACAGGCCAGAACACTGAAGCTTTCTTT.

This clonotype was seen at least ten times. The chain uses TRBV6-5 and TRBJ2-7; either TRBD1 or TRBD2 may supply D (5 bases each). V lost 0 bases and J lost 0, with 12 bases in between. The CDR3 sequence is 16 residues long. CDR1 and CDR2 (germline): MNHEY, SVGAGI. The CDR3 sequence: CASSYSAGTGSYEQYF. In DNA, the CDR3 is TGTGCCAGCAGTTACTCGGCAGGGACGGGCTCCTACGAGCAGTACTTC.

This chain connects TRBV19 to TRBJ2-3; 7 bases agree with TRBD2. J was trimmed by 0 bases and V by 3 bases; bases with no gene match: 12. From germline, CDR1 is LNHDA and CDR2 SQIVND (reference sequence). This CDR3 has 18 residues. In nucleotides, the CDR3 is TGTGCCAGTAGTATCTTCTGGACGGGAGGACCAAGCACAGATACGCAGTATTTT. This gives the protein CASSIFWTGGPSTDTQYF. Full variable domain (missing parts from reference TRBV19 and TRBJ2-3): DGGITQSPKYLFRKEGQNVTLSCEQNLNHDAMYWYRQDPGQGLRLIYYSQIVNDFQKGDIAEGYSVSREKKESFPLTVTSAQKNPTAFYLCASSIFWTGGPSTDTQYFGPGTRLTVL.

This clonotype was observed many times. In DNA, the CDR3 is TGTGCCAGCAGCCAAGATGGGCAGGGTGGATTCACCGGGGAGCTGTTTTTT. This codes for CASSQDGQGGFTGELFF. This rearrangement joins TRBV3-1 to TRBJ2-2, with a possible D match to TRBD1 (5 bases). Trimming pared 0 bases from V and 4 bases from J, leaving 15 bases between. Germline CDR1 LGHDT, CDR2 YNNKEL (reference sequence). The CDR3 contains 17 residues.

This clonotype appeared a few times. This sequence joins TRBV7-9 and TRBJ2-5, with 10 bases lining up with TRBD2. V shed 4 bases and J 5 bases; nucleotides not matched to a gene: 4. From germline, CDR1 is SEHNR and CDR2 FQNEAQ (reference sequence). CDR3 size: 14 residues. The CDR3 spells CASSSLAGVETQYF. Here the CDR3 DNA reads TGTGCCAGCAGCTCTCTAGCGGGAGTGGAGACCCAGTACTTC.

The chain combines TRBV7-2 with TRBJ2-7; D is possibly TRBD1 or TRBD2 (6 bases each). V lost 2 bases and J lost 0, with 11 bases in between. Germline V gene sequence: CDR1 SGHTA, CDR2 FQGNSA. CDR3 length: 15 residues. The CDR3 is CASSLWRGSSYEQYF. The CDR3 region has the DNA TGTGCCAGCAGCTTATGGAGGGGGAGCTCCTACGAGCAGTACTTC.

This clonotype has ten or more counts. V usage is TRBV6-1 and J usage is TRBJ2-7; a weak D match, TRBD2 (6 bases). CDR1 and CDR2 (germline): MNHNS, SASEGT. This CDR3 is built from 12 residues. V was trimmed by 7 bases and J by 5 bases, leaving 12 bases between them. The CDR3 DNA sequence: TGTGCCAGCACCCGGGGGATGGACGAGCAGTACTTC. Residues: CASTRGMDEQYF.

This clonotype was observed at least ten times. V and J are TRBV7-6 and TRBJ2-5; D might be TRBD1 (7 bases). The CDR3 consists of 16 residues. Germline loops: CDR1 SGHVS, CDR2 FNYEAQ. V was trimmed by 5 bases and J by 7 bases, leaving 23 bases between them. CDR3: CASSPGGPGGLVTQYF. The DNA of the CDR3 is TGTGCCAGCAGCCCAGGAGGCCCAGGGGGGCTTGTGACCCAGTACTTC. Supplemented by reference TRBV7-6 and TRBJ2-5, the full variable domain reads GAGVSQSPRYKVTKRGQDVALRCDPISGHVSLYWYRQALGQGPEFLTYFNYEAQQDKSGLPNDRFSAERPEGSISTLTIQRTEQRDSAMYRCASSPGGPGGLVTQYFGPGTRLLVL.